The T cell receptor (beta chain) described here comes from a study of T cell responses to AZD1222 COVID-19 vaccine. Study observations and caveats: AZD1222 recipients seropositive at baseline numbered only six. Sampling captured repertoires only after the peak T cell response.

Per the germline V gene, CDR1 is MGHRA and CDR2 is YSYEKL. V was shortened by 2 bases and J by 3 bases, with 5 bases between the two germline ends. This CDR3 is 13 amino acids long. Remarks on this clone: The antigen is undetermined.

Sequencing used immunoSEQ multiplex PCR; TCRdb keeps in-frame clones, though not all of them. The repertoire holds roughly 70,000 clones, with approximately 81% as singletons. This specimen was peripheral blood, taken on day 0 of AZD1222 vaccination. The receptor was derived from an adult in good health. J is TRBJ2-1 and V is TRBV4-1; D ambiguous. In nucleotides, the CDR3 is TGCGCCAGCAGCCAACAACTCTACAATGAGCAGTTCTTC. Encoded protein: CASSQQLYNEQFF.